Listed below are T cell receptor beta chains from one sample, sequenced in a study of blood T cell repertoires in COVID-19. Sequenced by immunoSEQ multiplex PCR; TCRdb stores in-frame clones only, minus some. The profile covers around 440,000 clones, with roughly 88% appearing a single time and 10% to 15% taken by the ten largest. The sequenced sample was peripheral blood. The receptors here all came from a woman aged 45-65 years with COVID-19, enrolled during active disease. Both conserved end residues are part of each CDR3. D genes are given only for firm matches. The listing skips clone size in some rows; elsewhere it reads once, few, many or a size class.

size,J,D,V,CDR3,DNA
.,TRBJ2-1,TRBD2,TRBV27,CASSPLAGDSYNEQFF,TGTGCCAGCAGTCCCCTAGCGGGGGACTCCTACAATGAGCAGTTCTTC
few,TRBJ1-6,.,TRBV27,CASSSRRPGAYNSPLHF,TGTGCCAGCAGTTCCCGTCGTCCCGGGGCCTATAATTCACCCCTCCACTTT
.,TRBJ2-1,.,TRBV24-1,CATSEVLTRSYNEQFF,TGTGCCACCAGTGAGGTGCTTACTAGGTCCTACAATGAGCAGTTCTTC
few,TRBJ1-1,.,TRBV18,CASSKSENTEAFF,TGTGCCAGCTCAAAGTCAGAGAACACTGAAGCTTTCTTT
.,TRBJ1-5,TRBD1,TRBV4-2,CASSPGGGQPQHF,TGTGCCAGCAGCCCAGGGGGTGGTCAGCCCCAGCATTTT
.,TRBJ1-6,TRBD1,TRBV27,CASSLSGTGNSPLHF,TGTGCCAGCAGTTTATCGGGGACAGGGAATTCACCCCTCCACTTT
.,TRBJ1-3,.,TRBV27,CASSLSGILGNTIYF,TGTGCCAGCAGTTTATCCGGGATCCTTGGAAACACCATATATTTT
.,TRBJ1-2,TRBD1,TRBV5-6,CASSPGTAGYTF,TGTGCCAGCAGCCCCGGGACAGCTGGCTACACCTTC
.,TRBJ1-4,.,TRBV10-3,CAIGGAKGLSDEKLFF,TGTGCCATCGGGGGGGCAAAGGGCCTTTCGGATGAAAAACTGTTTTTT
.,TRBJ2-7,.,TRBV5-6,CASSSRGENEQYF,TGTGCCAGCAGCTCCAGGGGCGAGAACGAGCAGTACTTC
.,TRBJ1-5,.,TRBV5-6,CASSPGLGRNQPQHF,TGTGCCAGCAGCCCCGGCCTAGGTCGCAATCAGCCCCAGCATTTT
.,TRBJ1-1,.,TRBV15,CATSTSQENTEAFF,TGTGCCACCAGCACAAGTCAGGAGAACACTGAAGCTTTCTTT
.,TRBJ2-5,TRBD2,TRBV30,CAYERGARETQYF,TGTGCCTACGAGCGGGGGGCCAGAGAGACCCAGTACTTC
.,TRBJ1-5,.,TRBV20-1,CSASTPGGYYQPQHF,TGCAGTGCTAGTACGCCCGGAGGTTATTATCAGCCCCAGCATTTT
.,TRBJ1-2,.,TRBV3-1/TRBV3-2,CASSQDRVGYGYTF,TGTGCCAGCAGCCAAGACAGGGTAGGCTATGGCTACACCTTC
.,TRBJ1-5,TRBD1,TRBV6-6,CASSWTGNQPQHF,TGTGCCAGCAGTTGGACAGGGAATCAGCCCCAGCATTTT
once,TRBJ1-2,.,TRBV5-6,CASSFSQGNGYTF,TGTGCCAGCAGCTTTTCCCAGGGGAATGGCTACACCTTC
.,TRBJ2-7,.,TRBV5-1,CASRSSYEQYF,TGCGCCAGCAGAAGTAGTTACGAGCAGTACTTC
.,TRBJ2-3,.,TRBV5-1,CASSFTGGRTDTQYF,TGCGCCAGCAGCTTCACCGGGGGGCGGACAGATACGCAGTATTTT
.,TRBJ2-7,TRBD2,TRBV4-2,CASSLTRSSGGNYYEQYF,TGTGCCAGCAGCCTCACTCGGAGTAGCGGGGGAAACTACTACGAGCAGTACTTC
.,TRBJ2-5,.,TRBV6-5,CASSYSHSRGRETQYF,TGTGCCAGCAGTTATTCCCATTCAAGGGGCCGGGAGACCCAGTACTTC
.,TRBJ2-3,.,TRBV9,CASSSRGSDTQYF,TGTGCCAGCAGCTCTCGGGGGTCAGATACGCAGTATTTT
.,TRBJ2-2,.,TRBV5-1,CASSLMGHATGELFF,TGCGCCAGCAGCTTGATGGGACACGCCACCGGGGAGCTGTTTTTT
.,TRBJ1-2,TRBD1,TRBV15,CATARDRGYHYGYTF,TGTGCCACGGCCCGGGACAGGGGGTATCACTATGGCTACACCTTC
few,TRBJ1-1,.,TRBV29-1,CSGRPGNTEAFF,TGCAGCGGCCGGCCAGGGAACACTGAAGCTTTCTTT
.,TRBJ2-7,.,TRBV7-9,CASSFDTIYEQYF,TGTGCCAGCAGCTTTGACACGATCTACGAGCAGTACTTC
.,TRBJ1-1,TRBD1,TRBV7-2,CASSPRQGEAFF,TGTGCCAGCAGCCCCCGACAGGGTGAAGCTTTCTTT
.,TRBJ2-7,TRBD2,TRBV4-1,CASSQDYYGHGLAGQSSYEQYF,TGCGCCAGCAGCCAAGATTATTACGGCCACGGACTAGCGGGGCAGAGCTCCTACGAGCAGTACTTC
few,TRBJ1-1,.,TRBV12-5,CASLEAGMNTEAFF,TGTGCTAGTTTGGAGGCGGGGATGAACACTGAAGCTTTCTTT
.,TRBJ1-1,.,TRBV13,CASSLGRGDTEAFF,TGTGCCAGCAGCTTAGGCCGGGGGGACACTGAAGCTTTCTTT
.,TRBJ1-3,TRBD1,TRBV30,CAWSVEGRGRENTIYF,TGTGCCTGGAGTGTTGAGGGCAGGGGGCGGGAAAACACCATATATTTT
.,TRBJ1-1,TRBD1,TRBV19,CASSIGGRGVGLSPEAFF,TGTGCCAGTAGTATAGGCGGCAGGGGGGTTGGATTGAGTCCTGAAGCTTTCTTT
.,TRBJ1-2,.,TRBV30,CAWSVPPSYGYTF,TGTGCCTGGAGTGTACCCCCCAGCTATGGCTACACCTTC
.,TRBJ2-1,TRBD1,TRBV7-7,CASSFGGQGHEQFF,TGTGCCAGCAGCTTTGGGGGACAGGGACATGAGCAGTTCTTC
.,TRBJ1-4,TRBD1,TRBV5-1,CASSPMGQGATNEKLFF,TGCGCCAGCAGCCCTATGGGACAGGGAGCAACTAATGAAAAACTGTTTTTT
few,TRBJ1-6,TRBD1,TRBV6-5,CASTSGGAGSPLHF,TGTGCCAGCACTTCAGGGGGCGCCGGTTCACCCCTCCACTTT
.,TRBJ1-5,.,TRBV19,CASSIGDLLNQPQHF,TGTGCCAGTAGTATCGGGGATCTCCTAAATCAGCCCCAGCATTTT
.,TRBJ2-2,TRBD1,TRBV14,CASSPFGRQGETGELFF,TGTGCCAGCAGCCCGTTTGGACGGCAGGGGGAGACCGGGGAGCTGTTTTTT
.,TRBJ2-7,TRBD1,TRBV5-6,CASSRRTGSGEQYF,TGTGCCAGCAGCCGTCGGACAGGGAGCGGCGAGCAGTACTTC
.,TRBJ2-7,TRBD1,TRBV5-1,CASSYLGQGIGEQYF,TGCGCCAGCAGCTACCTGGGACAGGGCATTGGCGAGCAGTACTTC
.,TRBJ2-1,TRBD2,TRBV19,CASSMMASGGPYNEQFF,TGTGCCAGTAGTATGATGGCTAGCGGGGGACCCTACAATGAGCAGTTCTTC
.,TRBJ2-2,TRBD1,TRBV7-9,CASSPNRDRESTGELFF,TGTGCCAGCAGCCCGAACCGGGACAGGGAATCCACCGGGGAGCTGTTTTTT
.,TRBJ1-6,TRBD1,TRBV2,CASSDPRGSPLHF,TGTGCCAGCAGTGACCCCAGGGGGTCACCCCTCCACTTT